This paragraph covers one T cell receptor beta chain sequence. Its antigen is not identified. The study sequenced cultured CD4+ T cell DNA using the Oncomine TCR Beta short-read assay. Researchers extracted genomic DNA from CD4+ T cells that had been cultured. Each CDR3 protein is one row after TCRdb ran MiXCR on the PCR reads. This sample has under 15,000 distinct CDR3 sequences, with about 60% found just once. The treatment was: approximately nine-day PBMC culture with coronavirus spike peptide pools or control peptides (ViraFEST assay). This entry belongs to a study of vaccination and CD4 T cells after COVID-19. V was clipped by 8 bases and J by 3 bases, with 16 bases between them. This CDR3 spans 13 amino acids. Germline V lookup: CDR1 DFQATT, CDR2 SNEGSKA (reference sequence).

The genes are TRBV20-1 and TRBJ2-5; perhaps TRBD1 as D (5 bases). The sequenced sample consisted of CD4+ T cells from blood, cultured in vitro. This receptor was taken from a human donor who had recovered from COVID-19. CDR3 in amino acids: CSPYAGAKETQYF. The CDR3 DNA reads TGCAGTCCATACGCTGGGGCAAAAGAGACCCAGTACTTC.